These 9 T cell receptor beta chains were sequenced from one sample in a study of blood T cell repertoires in COVID-19. The assay was immunoSEQ multiplex PCR, and TCRdb's table has in-frame clones only and misses some. The sample carries about 140,000 clones, roughly 87% recorded once. Sequenced material: peripheral blood. The receptors derive from a human donor in a cohort sampled during active COVID-19.

The V call is TRBV9, the J call TRBJ1-2; D might be TRBD1 (6 bases). V lost 0 bases, J lost 3 bases, and 6 bases lay in between. This CDR3 comprises 13 residues. CDR1 SGDLS and CDR2 YYNGEE come from the germline V gene. The CDR3: CASSVAGDYGYTF. CDR3 sequence (DNA): TGTGCCAGCAGCGTAGCAGGGGACTATGGCTACACCTTC.

This chain links TRBV5-6 with TRBJ1-1; tentatively, D is TRBD1 (6 bases). V shed 2 bases and J shed 1 base, with 9 bases lying between them. Germline V lookup: CDR1 SGHDT, CDR2 YYEEEE. The CDR3 has 14 amino acids. CDR3 amino acids: CASSLARGNTEAFF. For the CDR3, the DNA is TGTGCCAGCAGCTTAGCCAGGGGGAACACTGAAGCTTTCTTT.

The rearrangement uses TRBV6-2 or TRBV6-3 and TRBJ2-2; possibly TRBD1 for D (5 bases). The V end lost 4 bases, the J end lost 7 bases, and 7 bases lay between the germline ends. CDR3 size: 12 residues. CDR1 MNHEY and CDR2 SVGEGT come from the germline V gene. The DNA for the CDR3 is TGTGCCAGCAGTTGGGGCAACGGGGAGCTGTTTTTT. This codes for CASSWGNGELFF.

V usage is TRBV6-5 and J usage is TRBJ2-7; 9 positions match TRBD1. V dropped 0 bases and J dropped 4; count of bases not matched to a gene: 1. CDR3 size: 14 residues. Germline lookup yields CDR1 MNHEY and CDR2 SVGAGI. CDR3 residues: CASSYSTGGYEQYF. CDR3 in DNA: TGTGCCAGCAGTTACTCGACAGGGGGGTACGAGCAGTACTTC.

The rearrangement uses TRBV10-3 and TRBJ1-2; 7 bases map to TRBD1. Germline V lookup: CDR1 ENHRY, CDR2 SYGVKD. The CDR3 is made up of 12 amino acids. With 10 bases clipped from V and 2 bases from J, the junction kept 4 bases outside the gene matches. The CDR3 is CATVTGNYGYTF. CDR3 sequence (DNA): TGTGCCACCGTGACAGGGAACTATGGCTACACCTTC.

The rearrangement joins TRBV24-1 to TRBJ2-1; 8 positions agree with TRBD2. V lost 7 bases to trimming and J lost 5 bases; unmatched junction nucleotides: 15. This CDR3 contains 17 residues. Germline lookup yields CDR1 KGHDR and CDR2 SFDVKD. The CDR3: CATSPSSGRGGHNEQFF. The CDR3 DNA follows: TGTGCCACCAGCCCAAGCTCGGGGCGCGGGGGGCACAATGAGCAGTTCTTC.

In its sample, this clone was seen once. The chain employs TRBV7-2 and TRBJ2-5; 7 bases match TRBD2. The CDR3 contains 16 residues. Germline CDR1 is SGHTA and CDR2 is FQGNSA. V lost 4 bases and J lost 2; bases outside the gene matches: 10. The chain's CDR3 is CASSSPQLAVQETQYF. The CDR3 DNA follows: TGTGCCAGCAGCTCCCCCCAGCTAGCGGTACAAGAGACCCAGTACTTC.

The V call is TRBV7-8, the J call TRBJ2-7; TRBD1 agrees at 8 bases. Germline values: CDR1 SGHVS, CDR2 FQNEAQ. The CDR3 length is 15 residues. V dropped 1 base and J dropped 2; count of bases not matched to a gene: 4. CDR3 coding DNA: TGTGCCAGCAGCTTAGGACAGGGGCATCCCTACGAGCAGTACTTC. Protein sequence: CASSLGQGHPYEQYF.

The J gene is TRBJ1-3, the V gene TRBV6-1, with D unclear. The V gene lost 2 bases and the J gene lost 0 bases, with 11 bases spanning the gap. CDR1 is MNHNS and CDR2 is SASEGT in the germline V gene. This CDR3 has 16 residues. CDR3 sequence: CASSEHSLDSGNTIYF. In nucleotides, the CDR3 is TGTGCCAGCAGTGAACACAGCTTGGACTCTGGAAACACCATATATTTT.